What follows describes a single T cell receptor beta chain. Its antigen remains unidentified. The sample comes from a study of T cell responses to AZD1222 COVID-19 vaccine. Study in general: Investigators merged groups given second doses at roughly 4 or roughly 12 weeks. Study-wide points: Spike-specific TCR breadth and depth grew following two AZD1222 doses. Females made up more of the donors, who were largely white British, and clonal diversity may have come out too low. Among those given AZD1222, only five or six were seropositive at baseline.

Assay: immunoSEQ multiplex PCR; the TCRdb copy retains only in-frame clones and omits some. The table shows 140,000 to 150,000 clones, with roughly 92% occurring only once. Germline CDR1 reads GTSNPN; CDR2 reads SVGIG (reference sequence). V lost 0 bases to trimming and J lost 4 bases; unmatched junction nucleotides: 6. The CDR3 totals 16 residues. This specimen was peripheral blood, taken on day 0 of AZD1222 vaccination. This rearrangement joins TRBV30 to TRBJ1-6, with 7 positions matching TRBD1. The TCR comes from an adult in good health. The CDR3 here is CAWSVKQGQYNSPLHF. Here the CDR3 DNA reads TGTGCCTGGAGTGTAAAACAGGGACAGTATAATTCACCCCTCCACTTT.